This TCR beta chain derives from a study of vaccination and CD4 T cells after COVID-19. General study findings and limits: Detection of a median about 90% of reactive clones in convalescent patients was confined to the period after vaccination. The great majority, 304 of 307 vaccine-specific clones, proved spike mono-reactive in convalescent patients.

As for this clonotype: The antigen is not known.

The CDR3 loop spans 14 amino acids. V was pared by 5 bases and J by 2 bases, with 15 bases between. The V gene's germline CDR1 is DFQATT and CDR2 SNEGSKA (reference sequence). Treatment noted: roughly 10-day PBMC culture with coronavirus spike peptide pools or control peptides (ViraFEST assay). Using peptide pools, antigen-specific T cells were expanded in ViraFEST before TCRs were sequenced. An Oncomine TCR Beta short-read assay was used to sequence the DNA from cultured CD4+ T cells. Each CDR3 protein gets one entry after TCRdb re-called the PCR reads with MiXCR. Of over 10,000 distinct CDR3 sequences in the sample, approximately 40% were seen once.

The genes are TRBV20-1 and TRBJ2-5; possibly TRBD2 for D (6 bases). This receptor was identified in a human donor who had recovered from COVID-19. Specimen: CD4+ T cells from blood, cultured in vitro. CDR3 residues: CSARSGGIQETQYF. As DNA, the CDR3 is TGCAGTGCTCGATCCGGCGGGATACAAGAGACCCAGTACTTC.